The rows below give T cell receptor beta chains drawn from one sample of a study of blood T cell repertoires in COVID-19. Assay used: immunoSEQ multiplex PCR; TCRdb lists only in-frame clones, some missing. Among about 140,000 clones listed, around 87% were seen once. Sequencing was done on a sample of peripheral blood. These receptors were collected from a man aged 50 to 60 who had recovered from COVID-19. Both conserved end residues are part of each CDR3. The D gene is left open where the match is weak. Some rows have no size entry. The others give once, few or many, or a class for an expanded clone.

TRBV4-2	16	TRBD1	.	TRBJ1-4	CASSQDSTGGNEKLFF	TGTGCCAGCAGCCAAGATTCGACAGGGGGTAATGAAAAACTGTTTTTT
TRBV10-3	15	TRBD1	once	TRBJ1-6	CAISKGQGYDSPLHF	TGTGCCATCAGTAAGGGACAGGGTTATGATTCACCCCTCCACTTT
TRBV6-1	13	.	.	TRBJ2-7	CASSDHPGLEQYF	TGTGCCAGCAGTGATCACCCAGGTCTCGAGCAGTACTTC
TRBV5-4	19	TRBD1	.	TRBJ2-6	CASSLAGDRGLYGANVLTF	TGTGCCAGCAGCTTGGCCGGGGACAGGGGGCTCTATGGGGCCAACGTCCTGACTTTC
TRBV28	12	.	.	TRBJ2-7	CASSLFTYEQYF	TGTGCCAGCAGTTTATTTACCTACGAGCAGTACTTC
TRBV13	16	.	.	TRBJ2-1	CASSPPGGYYYNEQFF	TGTGCCAGCAGCCCCCCCGGGGGTTATTACTACAATGAGCAGTTCTTC
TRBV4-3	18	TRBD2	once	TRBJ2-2	CASSQDLSGGALTGELFF	TGCGCCAGCAGCCAAGATTTGAGCGGGGGGGCTCTCACCGGGGAGCTGTTTTTT
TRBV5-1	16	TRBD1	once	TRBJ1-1	CASSPGTGMLNTEAFF	TGCGCCAGCAGCCCAGGGACAGGGATGCTGAACACTGAAGCTTTCTTT
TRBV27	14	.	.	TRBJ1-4	CASRTGTTNEKLFF	TGTGCCAGCAGGACCGGGACAACTAATGAAAAACTGTTTTTT
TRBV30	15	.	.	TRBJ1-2	CACDSYEGASYGYTF	TGTGCCTGCGACTCGTATGAGGGCGCGAGCTATGGCTACACCTTC
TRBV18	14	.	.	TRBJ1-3	CASSNPTVGNTIYF	TGTGCCAGCTCAAACCCGACAGTTGGAAACACCATATATTTT
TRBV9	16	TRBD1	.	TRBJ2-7	CASSVRPGQRPEEQYF	TGTGCCAGCAGCGTCCGTCCGGGACAGAGACCCGAGGAGCAGTACTTC
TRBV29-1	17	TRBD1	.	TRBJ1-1	CSVGIYRGFFGNTEAFF	TGCAGCGTTGGGATTTACAGGGGTTTCTTCGGGAACACTGAAGCTTTCTTT
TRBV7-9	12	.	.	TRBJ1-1	CASSGRGTEAFF	TGTGCCAGCAGCGGGAGGGGCACTGAAGCTTTCTTT
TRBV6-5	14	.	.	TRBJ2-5	CASSPFRGQETQYF	TGTGCCAGCAGCCCATTTCGGGGTCAAGAGACCCAGTACTTC
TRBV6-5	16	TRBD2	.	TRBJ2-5	CASSSHTSGGKETQYF	TGTGCCAGCAGTTCCCATACTAGCGGGGGGAAAGAGACCCAGTACTTC
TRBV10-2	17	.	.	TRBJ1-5	CASSDWGPIYSNQPQHF	TGCGCCAGCAGTGATTGGGGGCCCATCTATAGCAATCAGCCCCAGCATTTT
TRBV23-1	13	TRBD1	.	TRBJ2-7	CASIGGAGNEQYF	TGCGCCAGTATAGGGGGCGCAGGGAACGAGCAGTACTTC
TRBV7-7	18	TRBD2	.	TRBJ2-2	CASSLTSGGPYNTGELFF	TGTGCCAGCAGCTTAACTAGCGGGGGACCTTATAACACCGGGGAGCTGTTTTTT
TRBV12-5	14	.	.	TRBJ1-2	CASGLGGPNYGYTF	TGTGCTAGTGGTTTGGGCGGCCCAAACTATGGCTACACCTTC
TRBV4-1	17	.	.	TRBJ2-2	CASSQYPFGSNTGELFF	TGCGCCAGCAGCCAATACCCCTTCGGGAGTAACACCGGGGAGCTGTTTTTT
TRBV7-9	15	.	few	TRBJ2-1	CASSIWRGVDNEQFF	TGTGCCAGCAGTATTTGGAGGGGAGTCGACAATGAGCAGTTCTTC
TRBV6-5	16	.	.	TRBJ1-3	CASSYSSARNGNTIYF	TGTGCCAGCAGTTACTCGAGTGCCAGGAACGGAAACACCATATATTTT
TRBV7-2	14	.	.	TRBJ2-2	CAIDGAGNTGELFF	TGTGCCATCGATGGGGCAGGGAACACCGGGGAGCTGTTTTTT
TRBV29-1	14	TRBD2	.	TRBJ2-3	CSGLAGGPADTQYF	TGCAGCGGACTAGCGGGGGGGCCGGCAGATACGCAGTATTTT
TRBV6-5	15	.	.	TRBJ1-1	CASSYANTGNTEAFF	TGTGCCAGCAGTTACGCTAATACAGGGAACACTGAAGCTTTCTTT
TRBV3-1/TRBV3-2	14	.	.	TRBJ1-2	CASSHRGTDYGYTF	TGTGCCAGCAGCCACAGGGGTACAGACTATGGCTACACCTTC
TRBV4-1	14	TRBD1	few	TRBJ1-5	CASSLGQDNQPQHF	TGCGCCAGCAGCCTTGGACAGGACAATCAGCCCCAGCATTTT
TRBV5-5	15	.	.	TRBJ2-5	CASSLTPGSQETQYF	TGTGCCAGCAGCTTGACCCCGGGAAGCCAAGAGACCCAGTACTTC
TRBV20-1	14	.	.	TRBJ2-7	CSASRGLLGYEQYF	TGCAGTGCTAGTCGGGGACTGTTGGGCTACGAGCAGTACTTC
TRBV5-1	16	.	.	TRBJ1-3	CASSLALGATGNTIYF	TGCGCCAGCAGCTTGGCCTTGGGGGCTACTGGAAACACCATATATTTT
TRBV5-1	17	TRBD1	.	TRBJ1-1	CASSAGQGALGNTEAFF	TGCGCCAGCAGCGCGGGACAGGGGGCTTTGGGGAACACTGAAGCTTTCTTT
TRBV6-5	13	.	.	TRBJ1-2	CASSYSRTMGYTF	TGTGCCAGCAGTTACTCACGGACAATGGGCTACACCTTC